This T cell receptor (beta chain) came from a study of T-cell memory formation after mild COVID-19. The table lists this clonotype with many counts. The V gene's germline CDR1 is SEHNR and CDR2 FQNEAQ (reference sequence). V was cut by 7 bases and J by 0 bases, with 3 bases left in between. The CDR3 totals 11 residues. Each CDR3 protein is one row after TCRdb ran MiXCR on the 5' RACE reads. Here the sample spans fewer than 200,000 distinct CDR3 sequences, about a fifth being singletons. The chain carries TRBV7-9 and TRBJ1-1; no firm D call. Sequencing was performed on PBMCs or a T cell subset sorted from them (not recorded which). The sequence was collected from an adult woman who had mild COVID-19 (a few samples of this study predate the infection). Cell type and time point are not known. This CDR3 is CASNLNTEAFF. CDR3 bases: TGTGCCAGCAACCTGAACACTGAAGCTTTCTTT.